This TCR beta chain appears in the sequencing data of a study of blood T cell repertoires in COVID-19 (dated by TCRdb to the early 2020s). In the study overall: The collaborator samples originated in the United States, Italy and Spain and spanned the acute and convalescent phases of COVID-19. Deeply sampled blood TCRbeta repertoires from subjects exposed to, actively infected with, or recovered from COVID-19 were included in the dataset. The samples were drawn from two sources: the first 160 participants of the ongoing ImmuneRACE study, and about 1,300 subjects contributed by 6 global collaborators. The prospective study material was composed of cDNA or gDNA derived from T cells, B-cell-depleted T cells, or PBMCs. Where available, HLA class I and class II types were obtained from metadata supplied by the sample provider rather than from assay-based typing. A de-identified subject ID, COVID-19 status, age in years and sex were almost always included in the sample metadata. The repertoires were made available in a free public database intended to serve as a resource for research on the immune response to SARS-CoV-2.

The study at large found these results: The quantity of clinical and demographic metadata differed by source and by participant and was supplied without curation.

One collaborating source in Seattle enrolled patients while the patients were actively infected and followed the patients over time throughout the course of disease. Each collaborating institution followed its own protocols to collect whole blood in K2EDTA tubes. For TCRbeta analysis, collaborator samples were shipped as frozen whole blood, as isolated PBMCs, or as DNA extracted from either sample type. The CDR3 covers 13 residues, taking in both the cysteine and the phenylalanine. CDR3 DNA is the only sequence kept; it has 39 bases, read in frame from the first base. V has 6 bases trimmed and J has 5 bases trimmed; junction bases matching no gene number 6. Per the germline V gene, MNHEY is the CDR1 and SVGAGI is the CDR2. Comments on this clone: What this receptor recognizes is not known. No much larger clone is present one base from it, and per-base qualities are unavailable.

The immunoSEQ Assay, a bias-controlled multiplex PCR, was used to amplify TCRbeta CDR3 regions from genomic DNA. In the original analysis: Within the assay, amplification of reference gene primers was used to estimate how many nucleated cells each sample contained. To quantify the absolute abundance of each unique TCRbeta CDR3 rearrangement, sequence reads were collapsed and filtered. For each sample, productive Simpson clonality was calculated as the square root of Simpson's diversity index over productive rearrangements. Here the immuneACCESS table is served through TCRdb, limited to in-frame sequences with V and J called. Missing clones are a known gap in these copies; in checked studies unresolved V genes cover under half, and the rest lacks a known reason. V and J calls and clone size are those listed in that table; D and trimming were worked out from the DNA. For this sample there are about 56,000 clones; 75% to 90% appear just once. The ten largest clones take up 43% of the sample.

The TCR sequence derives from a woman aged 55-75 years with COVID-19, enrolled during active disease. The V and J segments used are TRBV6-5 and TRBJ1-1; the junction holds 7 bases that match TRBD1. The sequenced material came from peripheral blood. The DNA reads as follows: TGTGCCAGCAGGTTTGACAGGGATACTGAAGCTTTCTTT. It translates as CASRFDRDTEAFF.